Listed below are T cell receptor beta chains from one sample, sequenced in a study of blood T cells in healthy people across ages. TCRdb passed the 5' RACE reads through MiXCR, listing each CDR3 protein once. Seen here are around 970,000 distinct CDR3 sequences, 51% observed once, and the top ten hold about a fifth. The sequencing input was blood. These receptors were taken from an older woman in good health. Each CDR3 is given with its conserved first and last residue. The order of the fields is J gene, D gene, V gene, clone size, CDR3 protein, CDR3 DNA. A D gene is named only where the DNA matches it firmly. Only part of the rows carry a size: once, few, many, or a class if the clone is expanded.

TRBJ2-3	TRBD2	TRBV6-4	.	CASSDGTSGTDTQYF	TGTGCCAGCAGTGACGGGACTAGCGGCACAGATACGCAGTATTTT
TRBJ2-5	TRBD1	TRBV5-1	.	CASSLAIRQGRGKETQYF	TGCGCCAGCAGCTTGGCCATAAGACAGGGAAGGGGGAAAGAGACCCAGTACTTC
TRBJ2-1	.	TRBV2	.	CASSPQWNEQFF	TGTGCCAGCAGTCCGCAGTGGAATGAGCAGTTCTTC
TRBJ2-1	.	TRBV11-2	.	CASYTTTGSSPSYNEQFF	TGTGCCAGTTACACAACTACGGGGTCTTCTCCCTCCTACAATGAGCAGTTCTTC
TRBJ1-5	TRBD1	TRBV20-1	.	CSARKGQRDQPQHF	TGCAGTGCTAGAAAGGGACAGCGGGATCAGCCCCAGCATTTT
TRBJ2-7	TRBD2	TRBV20-1	.	CSASLAGGNYEQYF	TGCAGTGCTAGTCTAGCGGGAGGAAACTACGAGCAGTACTTC
TRBJ2-3	.	TRBV6-2/TRBV6-3	few	CASYRPFTDTQYF	TGTGCCAGCTACCGACCCTTCACAGATACGCAGTATTTT
TRBJ2-7	TRBD2	TRBV27	.	CASTRSKREGPYEQYF	TGTGCCAGCACCAGATCAAAGCGGGAGGGCCCCTACGAGCAGTACTTC
TRBJ1-1	.	TRBV3-1	.	CASGQANTEAFF	TGTGCCAGCGGCCAAGCGAACACTGAAGCTTTCTTT
TRBJ2-7	TRBD2	TRBV20-1	.	CSARNLAGGTYEQYF	TGCAGTGCTAGGAACCTAGCGGGAGGTACCTACGAGCAGTACTTC
TRBJ2-3	TRBD2	TRBV29-1	.	CSVVTSGPTDTQYF	TGCAGCGTTGTAACTAGCGGACCCACAGATACGCAGTATTTT
TRBJ1-1	TRBD1	TRBV4-1	.	CASSQVQGAALGNTEAFF	TGCGCCAGCAGCCAAGTGCAGGGGGCGGCCTTGGGTAACACTGAAGCTTTCTTT
TRBJ2-7	.	TRBV7-2	few	CASSLTGDPRYEQYF	TGTGCCAGCAGCCTTACGGGAGACCCTCGCTACGAGCAGTACTTC
TRBJ2-7	.	TRBV6-6	.	CASSQRGEESQYF	TGTGCCAGCTCCCAAAGGGGGGAAGAGTCCCAGTACTTC
TRBJ1-1	.	TRBV3-1	.	CASSQVAANTEAFF	TGTGCCAGCAGCCAGGTAGCTGCGAACACTGAAGCTTTCTTT
TRBJ1-2	.	TRBV30	.	CAWSVLNYGYTF	TGTGCCTGGAGTGTCTTAAACTATGGCTACACCTTC
TRBJ2-7	TRBD1	TRBV9	.	CASSVKPGQGGREQYF	TGTGCCAGCAGCGTAAAGCCGGGACAGGGGGGTAGAGAGCAGTACTTC
TRBJ2-1	.	TRBV7-2	few	CASSRRGSQEQFF	TGTGCCAGCAGCCGGAGGGGTAGTCAGGAGCAGTTCTTC
TRBJ1-4	.	TRBV2	.	CASAARALAEKLFF	TGTGCCAGCGCGGCCCGGGCATTGGCTGAAAAACTGTTTTTT
TRBJ2-1	.	TRBV7-2	.	CASSRTGISYNEQFF	TGTGCCAGCAGCAGAACAGGGATCTCCTACAATGAGCAGTTCTTC
TRBJ2-3	.	TRBV10-3	few	CASGTGTDTQYF	TGTGCCAGCGGGACAGGCACAGATACGCAGTATTTT
TRBJ2-7	TRBD2	TRBV10-3	.	CAIMREGPEQYF	TGTGCCATTATGCGGGAGGGCCCTGAGCAGTACTTC
TRBJ1-4	TRBD1	TRBV7-9	.	CASTTGDDSTNEKLFF	TGTGCCAGCACAACAGGGGATGATTCTACTAATGAAAAACTGTTTTTT
TRBJ1-4	TRBD1	TRBV20-1	.	CSARGGGVNEKLFF	TGCAGTGCTAGAGGAGGGGGCGTTAATGAAAAACTGTTTTTT
TRBJ2-7	.	TRBV5-1	.	CASSLAPFPAGNEQYF	TGCGCCAGCAGCTTAGCTCCCTTCCCGGCTGGGAACGAGCAGTACTTC
TRBJ2-1	.	TRBV5-1	few	CASSLDSPIYNEQFF	TGCGCCAGCAGCTTGGACTCGCCGATTTACAATGAGCAGTTCTTC